A single sample gave rise to the 10 T cell receptor beta chains below, sequenced in a study of cytomegalovirus exposure and HLA in healthy donors. The table came from immunoSEQ multiplex PCR; TCRdb's copy has only in-frame clones and leaves some out. The sample contains 150,000 to 200,000 clones, more than 70% of which appear only once. Sequenced: PBMCs. The receptor source for this set is a man younger than 40 in good health and CMV-seropositive.

Remarks on this clone: This CDR3 is also generated by other DNA sequences in the sample. The V and J genes are TRBV9 and TRBJ1-3; possibly TRBD1 for D (5 bases). Trimming stripped 0 bases from V and 4 bases from J, with 8 bases between. The CDR3 has 14 residues. Per the germline V gene, CDR1 is SGDLS and CDR2 is YYNGEE. As DNA, the CDR3 is TGTGCCAGCAGCGTAGGACCAGGGGGAAACACCATATATTTT. Amino acids: CASSVGPGGNTIYF.

The gene calls are TRBV30 and TRBJ2-2; 10 positions agree with TRBD1. CDR1 and CDR2 (germline): GTSNPN, SVGIG (reference sequence). The CDR3 contains 16 residues. The trim removed 3 bases at V and 10 bases at J, leaving 14 bases unmatched. Here the CDR3 reads CAWRRGQGKLRVELFF. CDR3 in DNA: TGTGCCTGGAGGAGGGGACAGGGGAAACTACGCGTGGAGCTGTTTTTT.

The J gene is TRBJ1-5, the V gene TRBV27, with D tentatively TRBD1 (6 bases). Germline V CDR1 and CDR2: MNHEY, SMNVEV (reference sequence). The CDR3 contains 14 residues. The V gene lost 5 bases and the J gene lost 6 bases, with 14 bases spanning the gap. The CDR3 here is CASSLQGGGQPQHF. In DNA form, the CDR3 reads TGTGCCAGCAGTCTTCAGGGAGGGGGTCAGCCCCAGCATTTT.

This clone was seen once. The chain recombines TRBV4-3 with TRBJ1-1; D call uncertain. Between the trimmed V and J ends, which lost 1 base and 6 bases, there was a span of 15 bases. The CDR3 runs 15 residues. Germline V CDR1 and CDR2: LGHNA, YSLEER. CDR3 nucleotides: TGCGCCAGCAGCCAAGGCAGGCCCTATAACCCTGAAGCTTTCTTT. Translation: CASSQGRPYNPEAFF.

The CDR3, as DNA: TGTGCCAGTAGTACGACAGGGTACAATGAGCAGTTCTTC. It encodes CASSTTGYNEQFF. The chain combines TRBV19 with TRBJ2-1; 7 bases are shared with TRBD1. The V gene end was trimmed by 4 bases and the J gene end by 4 bases; junction bases not matched to a gene: 1. The CDR3 loop spans 13 amino acids. CDR1 is LNHDA, CDR2 SQIVND, per germline (reference sequence).

This sequence joins TRBV18 and TRBJ2-1, with 9 bases that match TRBD1. The J segment lost 8 bases and the V segment lost 2 bases, leaving 7 bases of the junction unmatched. CDR1 is KGHSH and CDR2 is LQKENI in the germline V gene. CDR3 length equals 15 residues. The CDR3 DNA reads as TGTGCCAGCTCACCAATAACAGGGGGCGAGGATGAGCAGTTCTTC. As protein: CASSPITGGEDEQFF.

The rearrangement joins TRBV10-1 to TRBJ2-7, with TRBD1 matching 7 bases. Germline CDR1 and CDR2: WNHNN and SYGVQD (reference sequence). V lost 8 bases and J lost 6; bases outside the gene matches: 16. This CDR3 spans 15 amino acids. The CDR3 DNA reads as TGCGCCAGCCCACACGGGGACAGAGTCGAGTCCGAGCAGTACTTC. Its translation is CASPHGDRVESEQYF.

This clone was seen a handful of times. The rearrangement joins TRBV30 to TRBJ2-1; possible D gene TRBD1, 5 bases. V was shortened by 3 bases and J by 2 bases, with 11 bases between the two germline ends. CDR1 and CDR2 (germline): GTSNPN, SVGIG (reference sequence). The CDR3 loop spans 14 amino acids. The DNA of the CDR3 is TGTGCCTGGAGATCCAAGGGGCCCTACAATGAGCAGTTCTTC. Encoded protein: CAWRSKGPYNEQFF.

The V and J genes are TRBV11-1 and TRBJ2-2, with D maybe TRBD1 (5 bases). The germline CDR1 and CDR2 sequences are SGHAT and FQDESV (reference sequence). Trimming left V 5 bases short and J 3 bases short, with 10 bases between. This CDR3 has 14 amino acids. The CDR3 DNA sequence: TGTGCCAGCAGCCTGGACACCTACACCGGGGAGCTGTTTTTT. Its protein is CASSLDTYTGELFF.

The J gene is TRBJ2-5, the V gene TRBV2, with D perhaps TRBD2 (5 bases). Trimming stripped 11 bases from V and 5 bases from J, with 21 bases between. Germline-derived CDR1 and CDR2 are SNHLY and FYNNEI. This CDR3 is built from 14 residues. The CDR3 loop reads CAAAGRVTWETQYF. In DNA form, the CDR3 reads TGTGCCGCCGCGGGTAGGGTAACGTGGGAGACCCAGTACTTC.